The next 29 T cell receptor beta chains were all read from a single sample in a study of molecular identifiers for immune sequencing clone quantification. TCRdb redid the calling of the PCR reads with MiXCR, one entry per CDR3 protein. The table shows over 600,000 distinct CDR3 sequences, with about 20% occurring only once. The sequencing input was naive CD8+ T cells from blood, with Jurkat cell RNA spiked in. Subset defined: FACS-sorted CD8+CD4-CCR7+CD45RA+ naive T cells. Receptors were obtained from a human donor in good health. Some libraries in this study had Jurkat cell RNA spiked in.

This clonotype was observed at least ten times. The V call is TRBV5-1, the J call TRBJ1-6; no firm D call. CDR3 length: 16 amino acids. CDR1 is SGHRS and CDR2 is YFSETQ in the germline V gene. The V gene lost 4 bases and the J gene lost 9 bases, with 20 bases spanning the gap. DNA for the CDR3: TGCGCCAGCAGCCCCTCGACACGAACGTTGGTTTCACCCCTCCACTTT. Protein sequence: CASSPSTRTLVSPLHF.

The chain is built from TRBV4-1 and TRBJ1-5; 8 bases are shared with TRBD1. Unmatched junction bases numbered 15, after V lost 2 bases and J lost 6 bases. CDR3 length: 18 amino acids. Germline V CDR1 and CDR2: MGHRA, YSYEKL. CDR3 loop: CASSQFLLQGAVSQPQHF. DNA of the CDR3: TGCGCCAGCAGCCAATTCTTGCTGCAGGGGGCGGTAAGTCAGCCCCAGCATTTT.

Many counts were recorded for this clonotype. This chain connects TRBV4-1 to TRBJ2-5, with D perhaps being TRBD1 or TRBD2 (5 bases each). Between the trimmed V and J ends, which lost 4 bases and 1 base, there was a span of 10 bases. Germline CDR1 and CDR2: MGHRA and YSYEKL. CDR3 size: 14 residues. Here the CDR3 DNA reads TGCGCCAGCAGCCGGGGCCGGGGCCAAGAGACCCAGTACTTC. Encoded protein: CASSRGRGQETQYF.

This clonotype came up many times. The J gene is TRBJ1-5, the V gene TRBV28; no firm D call. This CDR3 has 13 residues. Germline V gene sequence: CDR1 MDHEN, CDR2 SYDVKM. Trimming took 7 bases from V and 3 from J, leaving 10 bases between them. The CDR3 region has the DNA TGTGCCAGCATTCGAGGGATCAATCAGCCCCAGCATTTT. Protein product: CASIRGINQPQHF.

On this clonotype itself: A much larger clone lies one base from this, so it may be a read error. J is TRBJ2-7 and V is TRBV27; D is perhaps TRBD1 (6 bases). The CDR3 contains 14 residues. The germline V gene encodes CDR1 MNHEY and CDR2 SMNVEV (reference sequence). DNA of the CDR3: TGTGCCAGCAGTCCCGGACGGTCAGGGGTGGAGCAGTGCTTC. Protein product: CASSPGRSGVEQCF.

This clonotype appeared many times. The rearrangement links TRBV20-1 to TRBJ2-3; D ambiguous. CDR1 is DFQATT and CDR2 is SNEGSKA in the germline V gene (reference sequence). This CDR3 has 13 amino acids. Trimming took 0 bases from V and 5 from J, leaving 9 bases between them. The CDR3 loop is CSARDFDKDTQYF. CDR3 DNA: TGCAGTGCTAGAGATTTTGATAAAGATACGCAGTATTTT.

The V gene is TRBV11-2, the J gene TRBJ2-1; D may correspond to TRBD1 or TRBD2 (5 bases each). This CDR3 region has 15 residues. Trimming removed 5 bases from V and 10 bases from J, with 21 bases in between. CDR1 and CDR2 from the germline V gene are SGHAT and FQNNGV. The DNA of the CDR3 is TGTGCCAGCAGCCTCCCGGGGCAGAACTTCGACGAGCAGTTCTTC. Its protein product is CASSLPGQNFDEQFF.

This clonotype occurred a few times. As DNA, the CDR3 is TGCGCCAGCAGCCAAGAAGACTACTCCTACGAGCAGTACTTC. It is translated as CASSQEDYSYEQYF. This sequence joins TRBV4-1 and TRBJ2-7; weak D call: TRBD2 (5 bases). Germline V CDR1 and CDR2: MGHRA, YSYEKL. The CDR3 covers 14 residues. Trimming removed 0 bases from V and 0 bases from J, with 6 bases in between.

This clonotype appeared a few times. The chain links TRBV7-3 to TRBJ1-3, with D possibly being TRBD1 (5 bases). The CDR3 extends over 18 amino acids. Germline values: CDR1 SGHTA, CDR2 FQGTGA. V lost 4 bases and J 0 bases, leaving 19 bases between the germline ends. CDR3 sequence (DNA): TGTGCCAGCAGCTCTCCCGGGGGTTCGGCTAGCTCTGGAAACACCATATATTTT. Protein sequence: CASSSPGGSASSGNTIYF.

The V gene is TRBV2, the J gene TRBJ2-7, with 8 nucleotides matching TRBD1. The CDR3 sequence is 14 residues long. Germline V gene data show CDR1 as SNHLY and CDR2 as FYNNEI. With 1 base clipped from V and 6 bases from J, the junction kept 5 bases outside the gene matches. The CDR3: CASSEGQGAREQYF. In DNA form, the CDR3 reads TGTGCCAGCAGTGAAGGGCAGGGGGCGCGCGAGCAGTACTTC.

Ten or more counts support this clonotype. The chain combines TRBV5-4 with TRBJ2-3; D remains unclear. V gave up 10 bases and J gave up 0 bases, with 18 bases separating them. Germline V gives CDR1 SGHNT, CDR2 YYREEE (reference sequence). The CDR3 runs to 15 residues. The CDR3 region has the DNA TGTGCCCTCCGCCGGTCGCGGTCCAGCACAGATACGCAGTATTTT. Residues: CALRRSRSSTDTQYF. The full variable domain, with the rest looked up from reference TRBV5-4 and TRBJ2-3, is ETGVTQSPTHLIKTRGQQVTLRCSSQSGHNTVSWYQQALGQGPQFIFQYYREEENGRGNFPPRFSGLQFPNYSSELNVNALELDDSALYLCALRRSRSSTDTQYFGPGTRLTVL.

The V gene is TRBV12-5, the J gene TRBJ2-4; the D is unclear. The CDR3 is made up of 13 amino acids. The germline CDR1 and CDR2 sequences are LGHNT and FRNRAP. Trimming took off 4 bases at V and 10 bases at J, with 14 bases between the two ends. Here the CDR3 DNA reads TGTGCTAGTGGTTCGCCTTCCGATCCTATTCAGTACTTC. Protein product: CASGSPSDPIQYF.

This clonotype was observed many times. V usage is TRBV7-9 and J usage is TRBJ2-6, with TRBD1 identical over 7 bases. This CDR3 has 16 residues. Trimming took 6 bases from V and 0 from J; bases not matched to a gene: 5. Per germline, CDR1 SEHNR and CDR2 FQNEAQ (reference sequence). The CDR3 here is CASSPTGDSGANVLTF. CDR3 nucleotide sequence: TGTGCCAGCAGTCCTACAGGGGACTCTGGGGCCAACGTCCTGACTTTC.

With respect to this clonotype: A read error may explain this, as a much larger clone is one base away. J is TRBJ1-4 and V is TRBV5-3; TRBD1 might be the D (6 bases). TRBV5-3 is known as an ORF, though its function is uncertain. CDR3 length: 16 residues. The CDR3 here is CASSPDFGGRNAKLFF. CDR3 coding DNA: TGTGCCAGCAGCCCAGATTTCGGGGGGCGAAATGCAAAACTGTTTTTT.

The sample holds many counts of this clonotype. The chain recombines TRBV12-3 or TRBV12-4 with TRBJ1-5, with D possibly being TRBD1 (5 bases). The V gene lost 4 bases and the J gene lost 9 bases, with 22 bases spanning the gap. The CDR3 covers 16 residues. CDR3 sequence: CASSSPRQIPDGPQHF. In DNA form, the CDR3 reads TGTGCCAGCAGTTCACCTCGACAGATCCCTGACGGGCCCCAGCATTTT.

J is TRBJ2-1 and V is TRBV6-6; tentative D call: TRBD2 (5 bases). The germline CDR1 and CDR2 sequences are MNHNY and SVGAGI (reference sequence). The V end was cut by 4 bases, the J end by 0 bases, with 13 bases between. The CDR3 is 16 residues long. The DNA for the CDR3 is TGTGCCAGCAGTTTTTATGCTAGCAGCTCCTACAATGAGCAGTTCTTC. This encodes CASSFYASSSYNEQFF.

V usage is TRBV6-5 and J usage is TRBJ1-6, with D possibly being TRBD1 (6 bases). The germline CDR1 and CDR2 sequences are MNHEY and SVGAGI. Trimming took off 2 bases at V and 9 bases at J, with 8 bases between the two ends. The CDR3 is 13 amino acids. In DNA, the CDR3 is TGTGCCAGCAGTTACGGGACAAGTTCACCCCTCCACTTT. As protein: CASSYGTSSPLHF.

The table lists this clonotype with a count of one. This clone may be a read error of a much larger clone one base away. The chain is built from TRBV12-3 or TRBV12-4 and TRBJ2-5; D unclear. The CDR3 spans 17 residues. Trimming removed 6 bases from V and 5 bases from J, with 25 bases in between. The CDR3, as DNA: TGTGCCAGCAGCCCCCTAAGCCCCACTCCAGCGCGTGAGACCCAGTACTTC. It codes for CASSPLSPTPARETQYF.

This clonotype was detected ten times or more. The chain is built from TRBV20-1 and TRBJ2-1, with 8 nucleotides matching TRBD1. The CDR3 loop spans 13 amino acids. The germline V gene has CDR1 DFQATT and CDR2 SNEGSKA (reference sequence). V dropped 5 bases and J dropped 6; count of bases not matched to a gene: 6. CDR3: CSADRGVINEQFF. In DNA, the CDR3 is TGCAGTGCTGACAGGGGAGTGATCAATGAGCAGTTCTTC.

The table lists this clonotype with a few counts. The V gene is TRBV3-1, the J gene TRBJ2-3; 7 bases are a match to TRBD2. The CDR3 runs to 15 residues. Losses at the gene ends were 4 bases for V and 3 bases for J; bases not matched to a gene: 7. The germline V gene has CDR1 LGHDT and CDR2 YNNKEL (reference sequence). The CDR3 is CASSPGEGLTDTQYF. CDR3 nucleotides: TGTGCCAGCAGCCCGGGGGAGGGCCTAACAGATACGCAGTATTTT.

This clonotype has a count of ten or more. V usage is TRBV11-2 and J usage is TRBJ2-4; TRBD2 matches 9 bases. Germline CDR1 reads SGHAT; CDR2 reads FQNNGV. The trim removed 2 bases at V and 0 bases at J, leaving 2 bases unmatched. CDR3 length: 16 amino acids. In DNA, the CDR3 is TGTGCCAGCAGCTTATTGCGGGGGGGAGCCAAAAACATTCAGTACTTC. It yields the protein CASSLLRGGAKNIQYF.

In its sample, this clonotype was seen many times. Here the CDR3 reads CASSFSGSNLDTQYF. As DNA, the CDR3 is TGTGCCAGCAGTTTTTCCGGGAGCAATTTGGATACGCAGTATTTT. The chain combines TRBV6-4 with TRBJ2-3; the D gene is possibly TRBD2 (6 bases). Deletions cut 5 bases from V and 6 bases from J, with 18 bases between. Germline V gives CDR1 MRHNA, CDR2 SNTAGT. CDR3 length equals 15 residues.

At least ten counts were recorded for this clonotype. The CDR3 reads CSATPRDKPYEQYF. CDR3 DNA sequence: TGCAGTGCTACACCCCGGGACAAGCCCTACGAGCAGTACTTC. The gene calls are TRBV20-1 and TRBJ2-7; a possible D gene is TRBD1 (6 bases). The ends were cut back, 4 bases at V and 2 bases at J, with 15 bases in the middle. Germline CDR1 and CDR2: DFQATT and SNEGSKA (reference sequence). The CDR3 covers 14 residues.

This clonotype showed up many times. The V and J genes are TRBV27 and TRBJ2-3; 7 bases fit TRBD1. Trimming cost V 9 bases and J 2 bases; bases outside gene matches: 8. CDR3 length: 14 residues. From germline, CDR1 is MNHEY and CDR2 SMNVEV (reference sequence). This CDR3 is CARRDSLYTDTQYF. For the CDR3, the DNA is TGTGCCAGAAGGGACAGCCTCTACACAGATACGCAGTATTTT.

As to this clonotype: A much larger clone differs from this one at a single base, so this may be a read error. This chain links TRBV29-1 with TRBJ2-5; D may be TRBD2 (5 bases). CDR3 length equals 14 residues. Germline CDR1 SQVTM, CDR2 ANQGSEA. The CDR3 DNA reads as TGCAGCGTTGAATCTCGGGGATCTTGGGAGACCCAGTGCTTC. It is translated as CSVESRGSWETQCF. The full variable domain, rest sourced from reference TRBV29-1 and TRBJ2-5, is SAVISQKPSRDICQRGTSLTIQCQVDSQVTMMFWYRQQPGQSLTLIATANQGSEATYESGFVIDKFPISRPNLTFSTLTVSNMSPEDSSIYLCSVESRGSWETQCFGPGTRLLVL.

This clonotype was counted a few times. This rearrangement joins TRBV28 to TRBJ2-7, with 7 bases matching TRBD1. J lost 0 bases, V lost 8 bases, and 13 bases had no gene match. This CDR3 is 16 amino acids long. Germline V lookup: CDR1 MDHEN, CDR2 SYDVKM. The CDR3 here is CASATTGPGGSYEQYF. CDR3 DNA: TGTGCCAGCGCCACGACAGGGCCAGGGGGCTCCTACGAGCAGTACTTC.

About this clonotype: This may arise from a read error, as a much more abundant clone is one base away. The chain employs TRBV3-1 and TRBJ2-5, with TRBD2 matching over 10 bases. Germline values: CDR1 LGHDT, CDR2 YNNKEL (reference sequence). This CDR3 is built from 16 residues. V dropped 1 base and J dropped 2; count of bases not matched to a gene: 4. CDR3 residues: CASSQGRTSGQETQYF. The CDR3 bases are TGTGCCAGCAGCCAAGGTAGGACTAGCGGACAAGAGACCCAGTACTTC.

This clonotype was recorded a few times. The J gene is TRBJ2-7, the V gene TRBV19, with 8 bases identical to TRBD1. Trimming cost V 3 bases and J 2 bases; bases outside gene matches: 3. Per germline, CDR1 LNHDA and CDR2 SQIVND (reference sequence). The CDR3 loop spans 14 amino acids. CDR3 sequence: CASSMGQAPYEQYF. CDR3 DNA sequence: TGTGCCAGTAGTATGGGACAGGCCCCCTACGAGCAGTACTTC.

The chain couples TRBV23-1 to TRBJ2-7, with a weak D call TRBD1 (5 bases). TRBV23-1 is an ORF, with its function uncertain. Between the trimmed V and J ends, which lost 3 bases and 5 bases, there was a span of 14 bases. This CDR3 has 14 residues. The CDR3 DNA sequence: TGCGCCAGCAGTCATAGGCAGGGTGGCCACGAGCAGTACTTC. This codes for CASSHRQGGHEQYF.